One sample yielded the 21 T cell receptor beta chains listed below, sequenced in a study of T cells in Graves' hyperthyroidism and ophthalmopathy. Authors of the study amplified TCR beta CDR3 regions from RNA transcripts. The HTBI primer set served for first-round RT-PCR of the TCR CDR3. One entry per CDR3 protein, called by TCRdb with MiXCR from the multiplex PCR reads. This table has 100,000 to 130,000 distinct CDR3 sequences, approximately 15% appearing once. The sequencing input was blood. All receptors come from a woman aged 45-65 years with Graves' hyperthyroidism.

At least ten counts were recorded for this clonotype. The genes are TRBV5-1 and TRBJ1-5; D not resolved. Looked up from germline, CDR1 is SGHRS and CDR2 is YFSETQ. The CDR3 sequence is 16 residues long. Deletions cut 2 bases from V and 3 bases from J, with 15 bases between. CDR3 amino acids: CASSFRVPYNNQPQHF. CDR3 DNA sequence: TGCGCCAGCAGCTTTCGGGTACCCTACAACAATCAGCCCCAGCATTTT.

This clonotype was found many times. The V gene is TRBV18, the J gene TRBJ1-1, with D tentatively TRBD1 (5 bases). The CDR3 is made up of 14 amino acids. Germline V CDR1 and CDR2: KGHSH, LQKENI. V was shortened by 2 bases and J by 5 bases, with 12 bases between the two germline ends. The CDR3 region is CASSPFEGSTEAFF. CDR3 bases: TGTGCCAGCTCACCATTCGAGGGGTCGACTGAAGCTTTCTTT.

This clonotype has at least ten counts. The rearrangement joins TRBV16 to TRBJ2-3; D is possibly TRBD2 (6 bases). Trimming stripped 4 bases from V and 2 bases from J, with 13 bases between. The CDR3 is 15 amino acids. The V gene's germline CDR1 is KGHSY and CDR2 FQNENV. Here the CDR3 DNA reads TGTGCCAGCAGCCCTTCGACTAGACACACAGATACGCAGTATTTT. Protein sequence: CASSPSTRHTDTQYF.

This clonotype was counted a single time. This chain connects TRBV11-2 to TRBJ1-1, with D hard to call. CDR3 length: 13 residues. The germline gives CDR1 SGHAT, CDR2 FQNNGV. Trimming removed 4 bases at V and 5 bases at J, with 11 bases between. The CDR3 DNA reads TGTGCCAGCAGCTCAGCGAGAGGGACTGAAGCTTTCTTT. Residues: CASSSARGTEAFF.

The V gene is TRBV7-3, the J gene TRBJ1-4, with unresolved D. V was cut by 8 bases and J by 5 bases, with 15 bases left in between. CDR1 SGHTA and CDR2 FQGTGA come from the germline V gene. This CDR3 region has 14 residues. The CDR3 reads CASDHKGRNEKLFF. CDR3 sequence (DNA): TGTGCCAGCGACCACAAGGGCCGGAATGAAAAACTGTTTTTT.

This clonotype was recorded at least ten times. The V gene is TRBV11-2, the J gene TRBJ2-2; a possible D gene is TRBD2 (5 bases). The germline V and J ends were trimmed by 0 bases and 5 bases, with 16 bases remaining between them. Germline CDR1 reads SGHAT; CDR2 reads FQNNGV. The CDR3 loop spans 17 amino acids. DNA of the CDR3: TGTGCCAGCAGCTTAGATTTGGACCGCTGGAGGACCGGGGAGCTGTTTTTT. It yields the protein CASSLDLDRWRTGELFF.

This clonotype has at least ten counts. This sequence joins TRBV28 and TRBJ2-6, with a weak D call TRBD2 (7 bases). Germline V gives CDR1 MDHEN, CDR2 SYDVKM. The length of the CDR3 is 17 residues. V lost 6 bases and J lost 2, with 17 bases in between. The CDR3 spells CASSGTLGGAGANVLTF. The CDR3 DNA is TGTGCCAGCAGCGGGACTCTAGGGGGGGCTGGGGCCAACGTCCTGACTTTC.

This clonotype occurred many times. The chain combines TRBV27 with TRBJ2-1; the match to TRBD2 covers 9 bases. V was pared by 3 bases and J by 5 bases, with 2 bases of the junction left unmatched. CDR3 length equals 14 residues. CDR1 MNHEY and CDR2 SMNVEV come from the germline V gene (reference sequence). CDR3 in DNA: TGTGCCAGCAGTTTGGCGGGAGGGAACAATGAGCAGTTCTTC. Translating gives CASSLAGGNNEQFF.

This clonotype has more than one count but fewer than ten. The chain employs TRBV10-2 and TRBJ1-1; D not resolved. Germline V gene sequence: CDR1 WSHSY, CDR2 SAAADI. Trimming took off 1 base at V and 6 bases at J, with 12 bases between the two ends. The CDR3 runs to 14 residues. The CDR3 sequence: CASSEWPQAAEAFF. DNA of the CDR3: TGCGCCAGCAGTGAGTGGCCTCAAGCGGCTGAAGCTTTCTTT.

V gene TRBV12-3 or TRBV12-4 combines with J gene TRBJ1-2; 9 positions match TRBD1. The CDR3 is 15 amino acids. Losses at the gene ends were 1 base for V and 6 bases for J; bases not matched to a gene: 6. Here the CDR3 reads CASSLDYGTGHGYTF. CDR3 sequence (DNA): TGTGCCAGCAGTTTAGATTATGGGACAGGGCATGGCTACACCTTC.

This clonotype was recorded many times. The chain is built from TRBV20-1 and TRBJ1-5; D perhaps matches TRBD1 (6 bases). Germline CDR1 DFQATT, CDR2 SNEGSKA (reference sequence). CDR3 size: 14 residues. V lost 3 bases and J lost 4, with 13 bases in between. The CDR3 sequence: CSARAGAANQPQHF. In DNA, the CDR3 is TGCAGTGCTAGGGCGGGGGCGGCTAATCAGCCCCAGCATTTT.

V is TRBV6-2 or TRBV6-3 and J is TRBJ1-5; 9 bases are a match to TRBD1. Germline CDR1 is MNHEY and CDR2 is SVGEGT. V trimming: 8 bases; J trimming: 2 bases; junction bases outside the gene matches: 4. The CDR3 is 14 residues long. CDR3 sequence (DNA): TGTGCCAGCGGGACAGGGTTTGGCAATCAGCCCCAGCATTTT. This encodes CASGTGFGNQPQHF.

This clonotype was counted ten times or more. CDR3 amino acids: CASSLGLAGQETQYF. CDR3 bases: TGTGCCAGCAGCTTAGGACTAGCGGGACAAGAGACCCAGTACTTC. The chain recombines TRBV7-9 with TRBJ2-5, with 11 positions matching TRBD2. J lost 2 bases, V lost 1 base, and 0 bases had no gene match. There are 15 residues in the CDR3. CDR1 and CDR2 (germline): SEHNR, FQNEAQ (reference sequence).

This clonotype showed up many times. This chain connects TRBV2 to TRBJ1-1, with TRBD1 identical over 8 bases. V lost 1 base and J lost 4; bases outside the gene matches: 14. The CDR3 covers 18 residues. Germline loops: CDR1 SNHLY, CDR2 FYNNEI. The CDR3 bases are TGTGCCAGCAGTGAAGGGCAGGGGGCAGGGGCAGGGGGCACTGAAGCTTTCTTT. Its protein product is CASSEGQGAGAGGTEAFF. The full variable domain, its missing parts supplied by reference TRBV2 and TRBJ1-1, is EPEVTQTPSHQVTQMGQEVILRCVPISNHLYFYWYRQILGQKVEFLVSFYNNEISEKSEIFDDQFSVERPDGSNFTLKIRSTKLEDSAMYFCASSEGQGAGAGGTEAFFGQGTRLTVV.

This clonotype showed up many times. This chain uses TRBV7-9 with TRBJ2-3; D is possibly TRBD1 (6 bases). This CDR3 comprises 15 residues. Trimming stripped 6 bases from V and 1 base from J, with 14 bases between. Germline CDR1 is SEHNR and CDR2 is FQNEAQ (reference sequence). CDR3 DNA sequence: TGTGCCAGCAGATCGGACAGCCAGGGCACAGATACGCAGTATTTT. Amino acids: CASRSDSQGTDTQYF.

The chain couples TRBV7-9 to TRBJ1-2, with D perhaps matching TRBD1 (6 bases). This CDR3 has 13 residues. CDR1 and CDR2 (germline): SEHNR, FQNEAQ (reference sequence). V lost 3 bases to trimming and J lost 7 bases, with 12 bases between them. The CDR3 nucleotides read TGTGCCAGCAGCTTCGGGGGGGCTAGTGGCTACACCTTC. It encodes CASSFGGASGYTF.

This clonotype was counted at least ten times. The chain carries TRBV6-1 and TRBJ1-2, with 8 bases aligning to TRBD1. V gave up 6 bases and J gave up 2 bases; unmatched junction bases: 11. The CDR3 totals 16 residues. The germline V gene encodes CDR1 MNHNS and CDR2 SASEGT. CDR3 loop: CASSPRVGDRNYGYTF. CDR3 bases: TGTGCCAGCAGCCCCCGGGTCGGGGACAGGAACTATGGCTACACCTTC.

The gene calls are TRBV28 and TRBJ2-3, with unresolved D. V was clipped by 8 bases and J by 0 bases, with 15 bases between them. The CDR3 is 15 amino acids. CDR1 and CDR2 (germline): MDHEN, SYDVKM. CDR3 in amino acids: CASSLGPDSTDTQYF. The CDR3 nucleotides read TGTGCCAGCTCTCTCGGCCCGGATAGCACAGATACGCAGTATTTT.

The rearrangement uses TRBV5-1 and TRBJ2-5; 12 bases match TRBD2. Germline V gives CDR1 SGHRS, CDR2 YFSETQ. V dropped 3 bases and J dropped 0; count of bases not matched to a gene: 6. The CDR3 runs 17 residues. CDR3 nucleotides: TGCGCCAGCAGCTACGGACTAGCGGGGCCCGACCAAGAGACCCAGTACTTC. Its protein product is CASSYGLAGPDQETQYF.

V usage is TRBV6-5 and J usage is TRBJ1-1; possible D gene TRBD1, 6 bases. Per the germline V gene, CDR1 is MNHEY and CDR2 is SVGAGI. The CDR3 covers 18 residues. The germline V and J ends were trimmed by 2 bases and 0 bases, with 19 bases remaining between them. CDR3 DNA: TGTGCCAGCAGTTACCGAACAATATGGGGGGCGGTGAACACTGAAGCTTTCTTT. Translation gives CASSYRTIWGAVNTEAFF.

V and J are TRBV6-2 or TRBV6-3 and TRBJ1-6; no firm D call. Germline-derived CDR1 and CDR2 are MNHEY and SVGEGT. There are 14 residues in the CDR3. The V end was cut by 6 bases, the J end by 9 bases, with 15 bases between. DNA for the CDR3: TGTGCCAGCAGCCCCTTGGGCGGTTCTTCACCCCTCCACTTT. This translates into CASSPLGGSSPLHF.